A single sample is the source of the 17 T cell receptor beta chains below, sequenced in a study of blood T cell repertoires in COVID-19. Clones were sequenced by immunoSEQ multiplex PCR, and TCRdb holds only the in-frame ones, with some missing. Of some 390,000 clones listed, approximately 90% are singletons. Sequencing was performed on PBMCs or T cells enriched from blood (not recorded which). Every receptor here comes from a man aged 30 to 39 who had recovered from COVID-19.

This sequence joins TRBV27 and TRBJ2-7; the match to TRBD1 covers 9 bases. There are 17 residues in the CDR3. V was pared by 5 bases and J by 4 bases, with 15 bases of the junction left unmatched. Germline values: CDR1 MNHEY, CDR2 SMNVEV (reference sequence). In DNA, the CDR3 is TGTGCCAGCAGTCCCAAGACCGGGACAGGGTATAGTTACGAGCAGTACTTC. Translated, it gives CASSPKTGTGYSYEQYF.

The count of this clone is one. V gene TRBV5-4 combines with J gene TRBJ1-2, with 10 bases matching TRBD1. The CDR3 runs 15 residues. The trim removed 6 bases at V and 1 base at J, leaving 6 bases unmatched. The V gene's germline CDR1 is SGHNT and CDR2 YYREEE (reference sequence). DNA of the CDR3: TGTGCCAGCAAGTTCGACAGGGGGCGTAACTATGGCTACACCTTC. Its translation: CASKFDRGRNYGYTF.

The chain links TRBV7-2 to TRBJ2-3; weak D call: TRBD1 (5 bases). The CDR3 loop spans 15 amino acids. Germline V lookup: CDR1 SGHTA, CDR2 FQGNSA. V gave up 1 base and J gave up 5 bases, with 13 bases separating them. The CDR3 here is CASSLGPRQGDTQYF. The CDR3 bases are TGTGCCAGCAGCTTAGGGCCCAGGCAGGGAGATACGCAGTATTTT.

This sequence joins TRBV7-3 and TRBJ2-1, with 14 bases identical to TRBD2. CDR1 and CDR2 (germline): SGHTA, FQGTGA. The CDR3 covers 17 residues. Losses at the gene ends were 5 bases for V and 6 bases for J; bases not matched to a gene: 9. In DNA, the CDR3 is TGTGCCAGCAGCCAGGGACTAGCGGGAGCAACGGGCAATGAGCAGTTCTTC. This sequence encodes CASSQGLAGATGNEQFF.

This clone appeared a single time. The chain joins TRBV3-1 (or the pseudogene TRBV3-2) to TRBJ1-4, with a weak D call TRBD1 (5 bases). The CDR3 covers 14 residues. The germline gives CDR1 LGHDT, CDR2 YNNKEL (reference sequence). Trimming stripped 4 bases from V and 4 bases from J, with 10 bases between. CDR3 in DNA: TGTGCCAGCAGCCTTAGGGGATTTAATGAAAAACTGTTTTTT. Its translation is CASSLRGFNEKLFF.

The CDR3 DNA reads TGTGCCAGCAGCCAGGGACAGGGTACCGAGCAGTACTTC. Its protein product is CASSQGQGTEQYF. The rearrangement joins TRBV14 to TRBJ2-7, with 9 bases fitting TRBD1. The J segment lost 6 bases and the V segment lost 3 bases, leaving 3 bases of the junction unmatched. The CDR3 totals 13 residues. Germline CDR1 is SGHDN and CDR2 is FVKESK.

With respect to this clone: A much larger clone lies a single base off, so this may be a read error. Other DNA sequences within the sample encode an identical CDR3. The chain is built from TRBV5-1 and TRBJ1-3, with D possibly being TRBD1 (6 bases). Per germline, CDR1 SGHRS and CDR2 YFSETQ. The CDR3 covers 17 residues. CDR3 DNA: TGCGCTAGCAGTGTTGTACCCCTTACAGGGACTGGAAACACCATATATTTT. Translation: CASSVVPLTGTGNTIYF.

The chain uses TRBV28 and TRBJ1-1, with a tentative D call TRBD1 (6 bases). There are 15 residues in the CDR3. Trimming took off 7 bases at V and 1 base at J, with 16 bases between the two ends. CDR1 and CDR2 (germline): MDHEN, SYDVKM. CDR3 bases: TGTGCCAGCATCCAGCACGGGGGGCCGAACACTGAAGCTTTCTTT. It is translated as CASIQHGGPNTEAFF.

J is TRBJ2-2 and V is TRBV2; the match to TRBD1 covers 9 bases. The germline CDR1 and CDR2 sequences are SNHLY and FYNNEI. This CDR3 has 14 amino acids. Trimming took 6 bases from V and 6 from J; bases not matched to a gene: 5. The CDR3 protein is CASSFRQGAGELFF. Written as DNA, the CDR3 is TGTGCCAGCAGCTTTAGACAGGGGGCCGGGGAGCTGTTTTTT.

The rearrangement links TRBV25-1 to TRBJ2-1; D is undetermined. Germline lookup yields CDR1 MGHDK and CDR2 SYGVNS. This CDR3 is built from 13 residues. V was pared by 7 bases and J by 0 bases, with 7 bases between. Written as DNA, the CDR3 is TGTGCCAGCACTGTTAGCTCCTACAATGAGCAGTTCTTC. Translation gives CASTVSSYNEQFF.

The chain carries TRBV27 and TRBJ2-2; no clear D. With 5 bases removed from V and 6 bases from J, the gap between germline ends came to 13 bases. The CDR3 extends over 14 amino acids. Germline-derived CDR1 and CDR2 are MNHEY and SMNVEV (reference sequence). The DNA for the CDR3 is TGTGCCAGCAGTCCGATCGGAGTGGCCGGGGAGCTGTTTTTT. Its protein product is CASSPIGVAGELFF.

V is TRBV28 and J is TRBJ1-2; weak D call: TRBD1 (5 bases). Trimming cost V 6 bases and J 6 bases, with 20 bases left between them. The germline V gene encodes CDR1 MDHEN and CDR2 SYDVKM. This CDR3 comprises 15 residues. CDR3 bases: TGTGCCAGCAGGGGGGGAGGTCGGACAAAAGATGGCTACACCTTC. Translated: CASRGGGRTKDGYTF.

The chain carries TRBV5-1 and TRBJ2-1, with 8 bases lining up with TRBD1. V lost 0 bases to trimming and J lost 6 bases; unmatched junction nucleotides: 2. The CDR3 has 14 amino acids. From germline, CDR1 is SGHRS and CDR2 YFSETQ. This CDR3 is CASSLGTGSNEQFF. The CDR3 coding sequence is TGCGCCAGCAGCTTGGGGACAGGGTCCAATGAGCAGTTCTTC.

This clone occurred a few times. The J gene is TRBJ1-2, the V gene TRBV9; 7 positions match TRBD1. Germline CDR1 SGDLS, CDR2 YYNGEE. V was clipped by 4 bases and J by 8 bases; unmatched bases: 11. This CDR3 has 14 amino acids. CDR3 sequence (DNA): TGTGCCAGCAGCCCCGACAGGGTTGTGGGGGGCTACACCTTC. It translates to CASSPDRVVGGYTF.

This clone was counted a single time. This chain links TRBV7-9 with TRBJ1-6; D remains ambiguous. The CDR3 runs to 14 residues. V dropped 3 bases and J dropped 8 bases, with 11 bases sitting between them. Germline V gene data show CDR1 as SEHNR and CDR2 as FQNEAQ (reference sequence). The CDR3, as DNA: TGTGCCAGCAGCTTTGGGAGACCGGATTCACCCCTCCACTTT. It yields the protein CASSFGRPDSPLHF.

As for this clone: Other DNA sequences from this sample encode an identical CDR3 as well. The rearrangement links TRBV18 to TRBJ2-5, with TRBD1 matching over 9 bases. The germline V gene encodes CDR1 KGHSH and CDR2 LQKENI. V shed 6 bases and J 4 bases; nucleotides not matched to a gene: 3. The CDR3 runs to 13 residues. In DNA form, the CDR3 reads TGTGCCAGCTCGCCGGGACAGGGAGAGACCCAGTACTTC. Encoded protein: CASSPGQGETQYF.

This sequence joins TRBV10-2 and TRBJ1-1; TRBD1 is a possible D gene (6 bases). Germline V gene data show CDR1 as WSHSY and CDR2 as SAAADI. V gave up 6 bases and J gave up 3 bases, with 8 bases separating them. The CDR3 totals 12 residues. The CDR3 loop is CASSGQYTEAFF. The CDR3 DNA sequence: TGCGCCAGCAGCGGACAGTACACTGAAGCTTTCTTT.